This T cell receptor beta chain is from a study of blood T cell repertoires in COVID-19. Study in general: Material from acute and convalescent COVID-19 was sourced from the United States, Italy and Spain. The cDNA or gDNA used as material had been derived from T cells, B-cell-depleted T cells, or PBMCs.

In the source study's methods: Reference gene primer amplification in the assay estimated nucleated cell counts. Sequenced by immunoSEQ multiplex PCR; TCRdb stores in-frame clones only, minus some. V and J calls plus clone size are reproduced from that table; the DNA served to infer D and trimming. The table records more than 95,000 clones, 85% of them present only once. This clone was seen just once. CDR3 length: 14 amino acids. Germline V gene data show CDR1 as SQVTM and CDR2 as ANQGSEA. J was trimmed by 2 bases and V by 5 bases; bases with no gene match: 6. This TCR derives from a man in his fifties with acute or convalescent COVID-19. J is TRBJ2-7 and V is TRBV29-1, with TRBD2 matching 10 bases. Sequenced input: peripheral blood. This chain's CDR3 is CSVRGLAGAYEQYF. The DNA of the CDR3 is TGCAGCGTTCGAGGTCTAGCGGGAGCCTACGAGCAGTACTTC.